One and the same sample provided the 19 T cell receptor beta chains below, sequenced in a study of regulatory T cells in long-lasting Graves disease. Through Arm-PCR of CDR3 regions and iRepertoire HTBI primers, TCR beta libraries were built. TCRdb processed the multiplex PCR reads anew with MiXCR; each CDR3 protein has one entry. The table includes about half a million distinct CDR3 sequences, approximately 23% detected once. Time point of the sample: persistent/refractory GD, antithyroid drugs over 5 years with positive TRAb. Construction of the TCR library relied on RNA isolated from PBMCs. This sample comprised peripheral blood mononuclear cells (PBMCs), obtained when the disease was refractory, from a patient treated with antithyroid drugs. The origin of the receptors is a female donor with Graves disease.

This clonotype was seen a few times. The rearrangement joins TRBV6-1 to TRBJ2-7; 8 bases fit TRBD2. Germline-derived CDR1 and CDR2 are MNHNS and SASEGT. This CDR3 is 14 amino acids long. V shed 6 bases, J shed 2 bases, and the junction held 6 bases outside the gene matches. CDR3 sequence reads: CASRTTSGAYEQYF. CDR3 DNA: TGTGCCAGCAGAACCACTAGCGGAGCCTACGAGCAGTACTTC.

On this clonotype: This could be a read error, since a much larger clone is one nucleotide away. The chain has TRBV11-2 and TRBJ1-6; no clear D gene. The CDR3 spans 15 residues. The germline CDR1 and CDR2 sequences are SGHAT and FQNNGV. CDR3 nucleotides: TGTGCCAGCAGCTCAGGAAAGTCCTCTAATTCACCCCTCCACTTT. Translated, it gives CASSSGKSSNSPLHF.

This clonotype was picked up many times. This chain joins TRBV28 and TRBJ2-7; D is possibly TRBD1 or TRBD2 (5 bases each). Trimming pared 3 bases from V and 0 bases from J, leaving 6 bases between. Germline V gene data show CDR1 as MDHEN and CDR2 as SYDVKM. The CDR3 covers 13 residues. CDR3 sequence: CASSFGGSYEQYF. The CDR3 nucleotides read TGTGCCAGCAGTTTTGGGGGCTCCTACGAGCAGTACTTC.

This clonotype was counted between two and nine times. The chain has TRBV29-1 and TRBJ1-6; D perhaps matches TRBD1 (5 bases). The CDR3 contains 15 residues. V gave up 8 bases and J gave up 0 bases, with 14 bases separating them. In germline, CDR1 is SQVTM, CDR2 ANQGSEA. The CDR3 reads CSFPTDSSYNSPLHF. CDR3 DNA sequence: TGCAGCTTCCCGACAGACAGCTCCTATAATTCACCCCTCCACTTT.

A few counts support this clonotype. This chain uses TRBV7-6 with TRBJ1-4; the match to TRBD1 covers 9 bases. V was pared by 6 bases and J by 6 bases, with 8 bases of the junction left unmatched. Germline V gene data show CDR1 as SGHVS and CDR2 as FNYEAQ. The CDR3 has 15 amino acids. CDR3 bases: TGTGCCAGCAGTCATCCGGGACAGGGTTATGAAAAACTGTTTTTT. Protein product: CASSHPGQGYEKLFF.

The V and J genes are TRBV20-1 and TRBJ1-6, with D hard to call. The ends were cut back, 3 bases at V and 5 bases at J, with 17 bases in the middle. Per germline, CDR1 DFQATT and CDR2 SNEGSKA (reference sequence). The CDR3 consists of 16 residues. CDR3 coding DNA: TGCAGTGCTAGCGAACTACTTAAAGGGAATAATTCACCCCTCCACTTT. It translates to CSASELLKGNNSPLHF.

The rearrangement uses TRBV27 and TRBJ2-2, with D perhaps TRBD2 (5 bases). The CDR3 length is 16 residues. The ends were cut back, 1 base at V and 0 bases at J, with 9 bases in the middle. Germline CDR1 reads MNHEY; CDR2 reads SMNVEV (reference sequence). The CDR3 sequence: CASSLLRATNTGELFF. The CDR3 DNA reads TGTGCCAGCAGTTTATTGCGGGCCACGAACACCGGGGAGCTGTTTTTT.

This clonotype appeared a few times. This chain links TRBV20-1 with TRBJ2-5; TRBD2 aligns across 14 bases. J lost 5 bases, V lost 5 bases, and 10 bases had no gene match. Germline loops: CDR1 DFQATT, CDR2 SNEGSKA (reference sequence). This CDR3 is built from 16 residues. For the CDR3, the DNA is TGCAGTGCTGAGGGACTAGCGGGGGCCCGAACGGAGACCCAGTACTTC. Residues: CSAEGLAGARTETQYF.

This rearrangement joins TRBV9 to TRBJ2-1, with 7 bases aligning to TRBD2. Germline V gives CDR1 SGDLS, CDR2 YYNGEE. The CDR3 loop spans 15 amino acids. The junction had 3 bases not matched to a gene; V was cut back by 3 bases and J by 0 bases. The CDR3 is CASSEGTNSYNEQFF. The CDR3 DNA sequence: TGTGCCAGCAGCGAGGGGACTAACTCCTACAATGAGCAGTTCTTC.

The V and J genes are TRBV20-1 and TRBJ1-1; weak D call: TRBD1 (5 bases). The CDR3 is 14 residues long. Trimming pared 3 bases from V and 0 bases from J, leaving 11 bases between. Germline CDR1 reads DFQATT; CDR2 reads SNEGSKA (reference sequence). CDR3 sequence (DNA): TGCAGTGCTAGCCGGGGGTCCATGAACACTGAAGCTTTCTTT. It is translated as CSASRGSMNTEAFF.

Only a few counts were recorded for this clonotype. V is TRBV6-2 or TRBV6-3 and J is TRBJ2-5; 10 positions match TRBD2. The CDR3 runs 16 residues. Trimming took 4 bases from V and 4 from J; bases not matched to a gene: 9. Germline loops: CDR1 MNHEY, CDR2 SVGEGT. CDR3 in amino acids: CASSFQSGRAGETQYF. CDR3 bases: TGTGCCAGCAGTTTCCAGAGCGGGAGGGCCGGAGAGACCCAGTACTTC.

The CDR3 coding sequence is TGCAGTGCTAGAGACTTCGACAGGCTGCCCTCAGGGGCCAACGTCCTGACTTTC. It encodes CSARDFDRLPSGANVLTF. This chain uses TRBV20-1 with TRBJ2-6; perhaps TRBD1 as D (6 bases). The germline CDR1 and CDR2 sequences are DFQATT and SNEGSKA (reference sequence). The CDR3 is made up of 18 amino acids. V gave up 0 bases and J gave up 4 bases, with 19 bases separating them.

This clonotype was seen ten or more times. V is TRBV28 and J is TRBJ1-2; D is unresolved. V gave up 7 bases and J gave up 8 bases, with 8 bases separating them. In germline, CDR1 is MDHEN, CDR2 SYDVKM. The CDR3 length is 10 residues. The CDR3 DNA reads TGTGCCAGCAAACGGGTCGGCTACACCTTC. Residues: CASKRVGYTF.

The J gene is TRBJ2-2, the V gene TRBV11-1; D is unclear. Per the germline V gene, CDR1 is SGHAT and CDR2 is FQDESV (reference sequence). The CDR3 has 14 amino acids. Deletions cut 1 base from V and 5 bases from J, with 8 bases between. CDR3 DNA: TGTGCCAGCAGCTTAGGGGTACGAACCGGGGAGCTGTTTTTT. Translated: CASSLGVRTGELFF.

This chain uses TRBV5-4 with TRBJ2-2, with a tentative D call TRBD1 (5 bases). CDR3 length: 14 amino acids. Germline values: CDR1 SGHNT, CDR2 YYREEE (reference sequence). V lost 9 bases and J 3 bases, leaving 15 bases between the germline ends. The CDR3 DNA follows: TGTGCCACTACAGGATCTCCCTACACCGGGGAGCTGTTTTTT. As protein: CATTGSPYTGELFF.

This clonotype was counted many times. The chain has TRBV6-1 and TRBJ2-5; 11 bases fit TRBD2. The CDR3 is 13 residues long. CDR1 is MNHNS, CDR2 SASEGT, per germline. V lost 7 bases, J lost 4 bases, and 2 bases stayed unmatched. In DNA, the CDR3 is TGTGCCAGCACTGGACTAGCGGGAGAGACCCAGTACTTC. Translated: CASTGLAGETQYF.

The sample holds many counts of this clonotype. The genes are TRBV11-1 and TRBJ2-5; TRBD1 matches 7 bases. The CDR3 runs 15 residues. J was trimmed by 5 bases and V by 2 bases; bases with no gene match: 8. Germline V gives CDR1 SGHAT, CDR2 FQDESV (reference sequence). DNA for the CDR3: TGTGCCAGCAGCTTAACAGGGGCCTCTTGGGAGACCCAGTACTTC. It specifies CASSLTGASWETQYF.

This clonotype was detected a few times. This chain joins TRBV19 and TRBJ2-5, with TRBD2 matching 8 bases. Germline V gives CDR1 LNHDA, CDR2 SQIVND (reference sequence). There are 14 residues in the CDR3. J gave up 1 base and V 5 bases, and 3 bases lay outside the gene matches. This CDR3 is CASSGGLVQETQYF. CDR3 DNA: TGTGCCAGTAGTGGGGGACTAGTCCAAGAGACCCAGTACTTC.

The table lists this clonotype with many counts. V usage is TRBV28 and J usage is TRBJ1-2, with 8 bases that match TRBD1. Germline values: CDR1 MDHEN, CDR2 SYDVKM. This CDR3 has 15 amino acids. The V segment lost 3 bases and the J segment 8 bases; nucleotides outside the gene matches: 11. The CDR3, as DNA: TGTGCCAGCAGTTTTTTGGACCTCCGGGACAGGGGCTACACCTTC. This codes for CASSFLDLRDRGYTF.